Listed below are T cell receptor beta chains from one sample, sequenced in a study of shared clonotypes between healthy human individuals. The table came from immunoSEQ multiplex PCR; TCRdb's copy has only in-frame clones and leaves some out. The data hold around 690,000 clones, with around 91% observed a single time. Sequencing was done on a sample of memory CD8+ T cells from PBMCs. The receptors shown here come from a man aged 18 to 30 in good health. Some clones in this sample may be carry-over from other donors' samples. Both conserved end residues are part of each CDR3. Fields, in order: CDR3 length, clone size, J gene, V gene, CDR3 protein. The listing skips clone size in some rows; elsewhere it reads once, few, many or a size class.

15,.,TRBJ2-2,TRBV7-6,CAGNGGPQNTGELFF
16,.,TRBJ2-3,TRBV7-9,CASRSKRGQDTDTQYF
16,.,TRBJ1-1,TRBV29-1,CSVEGVQGAMGTEAFF
13,.,TRBJ2-7,TRBV10-3,CAIWPESSYEQYF
16,.,TRBJ2-7,TRBV27,CASSSSGGRGVYEQYF
13,.,TRBJ2-1,TRBV27,CASMRQGNNEQFF
13,.,TRBJ1-2,TRBV19,CASSAGQGKSYTF
15,.,TRBJ1-1,TRBV6-7,CASSYPGVVNTEAFF
14,.,TRBJ1-3,TRBV19,CASSMGYSGNTIYF
15,.,TRBJ1-5,TRBV27,CASSLGLGTDQPQHF
12,.,TRBJ1-1,TRBV2,CASTSGGRGNPF
14,.,TRBJ2-1,TRBV7-9,CASSFTASYNEQFF
15,.,TRBJ1-1,TRBV15,CATSTMGSPNTEAFF
16,.,TRBJ1-1,TRBV6-1,CASSEYVGGPNTEAFF
17,.,TRBJ2-7,TRBV4-1,CASSQLQGSATTYEQYF
17,once,TRBJ2-3,TRBV27,CASSKDVRDTSTDTQYF
14,once,TRBJ2-3,TRBV27,CASRVRGSTDTQYF
14,.,TRBJ1-1,TRBV27,CASSLFRGNTEAFF